The entry below gives a single TCR beta chain sequence along with its context. Per the original data handling: From reference gene primer amplification, estimates of nucleated cell counts were derived. Clones were read by immunoSEQ multiplex PCR, and TCRdb kept only the in-frame ones, dropping some. The DNA gave D and trimming, while V, J and clone size come from that table. The sample yields 150,000 to 200,000 clones, over 85% seen once. During active infection, Seattle patients enrolled and were then monitored through disease. The trim removed 3 bases at V and 5 bases at J, leaving 1 base unmatched. This CDR3 spans 13 amino acids. CDR1 and CDR2 (germline): MDHEN, SYDVKM. These data come from a study of blood T cell repertoires in COVID-19. For the study at large: From the United States, Italy and Spain came samples of acute and convalescent COVID-19. T cells, B-cell-depleted T cells, or PBMCs provided the cDNA or gDNA that served as material.

This sequence was found in a woman in her sixties or seventies with COVID-19, enrolled during active disease. Sequenced material: peripheral blood. The V call is TRBV28, the J call TRBJ2-7; TRBD1 matches at 10 bases. CDR3 protein: CASSLGTGDEQYF. In DNA, the CDR3 is TGTGCCAGCAGTTTGGGGACAGGGGACGAGCAGTACTTC.